This section outlines one T cell receptor beta chain sequence together with its context. Its antigen remains unidentified. The junction had 8 bases not matched to a gene; V was cut back by 5 bases and J by 8 bases. Germline V lookup: CDR1 SEHNR, CDR2 FQNEAQ (reference sequence). The CDR3 contains 14 residues. The sample is drawn from a study of long-term antiretroviral therapy in people with HIV. At the survey level, the v3.0 immunoSEQ assay was run. Sequencing targeted roughly 35,000-55,000 T-cell genomes per sample. Libraries were prepared by immunoSEQ multiplex PCR; TCRdb keeps only in-frame clonotypes and omits some of them. The data contain 23,000 or so clones, 81% of them seen just once; the ten biggest clones take up about 12%. Whole-study results and caveats: Clones that had undergone expansion before ART dominated the repertoire at all time points. HIV repertoire CDR3 lengths ranged less widely than those of controls.

This sequence was found in a man in his forties with HIV. The rearrangement links TRBV7-9 to TRBJ1-4; 7 bases map to TRBD1. The sample here was unsorted PBMCs, taken 0.1 years before starting antiretroviral therapy. The CDR3 DNA follows: TGTGCCAGCAGCGAAGGGGGCGCAGGAGAAAAACTGTTTTTT. Amino acids: CASSEGGAGEKLFF.